Sequencing of this T cell receptor beta chain was carried out in a study of cytomegalovirus exposure and HLA in healthy donors. PCR primers comprised 60 Vbeta and 13 Jbeta primers. The protocol was immunoSEQ multiplex PCR, while the TCRdb copy is restricted to in-frame clones and leaves out a portion. The top ten hold about 2% of the sample, which has 250,000 to 350,000 clones, about 87% seen once. This receptor was obtained from a woman aged 18-35 years in good health and CMV-seronegative. The sample comprised PBMCs.

The CDR3 coding sequence is TGTGCCAGTAGTGACAGGGGGCTGGCCTACGAGCAGTACTTC. The encoded protein is CASSDRGLAYEQYF. The chain is built from TRBV19 and TRBJ2-7; TRBD1 matches 10 bases. The CDR3 contains 14 residues. V lost 5 bases, J lost 2 bases, and 3 bases stayed unmatched. Per germline, CDR1 LNHDA and CDR2 SQIVND (reference sequence).